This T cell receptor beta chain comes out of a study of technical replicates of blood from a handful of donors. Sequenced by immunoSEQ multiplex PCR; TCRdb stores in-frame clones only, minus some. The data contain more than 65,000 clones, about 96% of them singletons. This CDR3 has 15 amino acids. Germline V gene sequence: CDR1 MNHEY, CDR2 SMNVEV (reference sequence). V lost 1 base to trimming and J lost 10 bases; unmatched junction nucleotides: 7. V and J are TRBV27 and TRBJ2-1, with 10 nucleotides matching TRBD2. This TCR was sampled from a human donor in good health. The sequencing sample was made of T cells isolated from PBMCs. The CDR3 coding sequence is TGTGCCAGCAGTTTATTTAGCGGGAGGCCTGGGGAGCAGTTCTTC. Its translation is CASSLFSGRPGEQFF.